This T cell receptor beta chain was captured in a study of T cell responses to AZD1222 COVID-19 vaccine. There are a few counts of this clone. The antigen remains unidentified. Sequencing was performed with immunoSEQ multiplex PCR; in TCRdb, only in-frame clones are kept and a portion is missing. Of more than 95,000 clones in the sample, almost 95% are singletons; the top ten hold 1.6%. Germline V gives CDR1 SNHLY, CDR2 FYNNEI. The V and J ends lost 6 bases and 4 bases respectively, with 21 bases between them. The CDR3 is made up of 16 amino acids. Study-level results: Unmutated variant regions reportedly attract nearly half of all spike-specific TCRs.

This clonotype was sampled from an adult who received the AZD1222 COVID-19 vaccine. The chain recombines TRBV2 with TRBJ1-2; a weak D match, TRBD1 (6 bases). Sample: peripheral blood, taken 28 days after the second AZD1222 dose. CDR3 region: CASSEAFTDRLYGYTF. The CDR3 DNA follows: TGTGCCAGCAGCGAGGCCTTTACGGACAGACTCTATGGCTACACCTTC.